Below, 23 T cell receptor beta chains from the same sample are listed, as sequenced in a study of vaccination effects on CD4 cells after COVID-19. No antigen has been identified for these receptors. Assay used: immunoSEQ multiplex PCR; TCRdb lists only in-frame clones, some missing. Found here are about 25,000 clones, roughly 73% of them singletons; the top ten hold about 11%. Cells that had been cultured for less than eleven days were the source of isolated CD4+ T cells. The material sequenced was CD4+ T cells from PBMCs cultured without peptide, taken before COVID-19 vaccination. Receptors originate from a human donor who received a COVID-19 vaccine.

The V call is TRBV6-2 or TRBV6-3, the J call TRBJ2-7, with D tentatively TRBD2 (5 bases). The CDR3 sequence is 15 residues long. Trimming left V 2 bases short and J 3 bases short, with 14 bases between. Germline assignment: CDR1 MNHEY and CDR2 SVGEGT. CDR3 region: CASSYPSGLDYEQYF. The CDR3 DNA is TGTGCCAGCAGTTACCCGTCAGGACTGGACTACGAGCAGTACTTC.

This rearrangement joins TRBV27 to TRBJ1-2; D is unclear. Trimming pared 4 bases from V and 4 bases from J, leaving 16 bases between. Germline V gene sequence: CDR1 MNHEY, CDR2 SMNVEV (reference sequence). The CDR3 has 15 amino acids. For the CDR3, the DNA is TGTGCCAGCAGTTGGAGGGCCCACCCCGCCTATGGCTACACCTTC. Protein: CASSWRAHPAYGYTF.

The genes are TRBV3-1 (or the pseudogene TRBV3-2) and TRBJ2-3; D is ambiguous. This CDR3 has 14 residues. The ends were cut back, 4 bases at V and 1 base at J, with 9 bases in the middle. Looked up from germline, CDR1 is LGHDT and CDR2 is YNNKEL (reference sequence). This CDR3 reads CASSPTSGTDTQYF. The CDR3 nucleotides read TGTGCCAGCAGCCCCACCTCTGGCACAGATACGCAGTATTTT.

The CDR3 sequence: CASSLSGADSGNTIYF. The CDR3 DNA reads TGTGCCAGCAGCTTATCGGGGGCGGACTCTGGAAACACCATATATTTT. The V call is TRBV7-8, the J call TRBJ1-3, with D tentatively TRBD1 (6 bases). The V gene lost 2 bases and the J gene lost 0 bases, with 11 bases spanning the gap. CDR3 length equals 16 residues. Germline V gives CDR1 SGHVS, CDR2 FQNEAQ.

This chain uses TRBV28 with TRBJ2-1, with 10 bases identical to TRBD2. This CDR3 spans 15 amino acids. V lost 4 bases to trimming and J lost 7 bases; unmatched junction nucleotides: 7. Per the germline V gene, CDR1 is MDHEN and CDR2 is SYDVKM. This CDR3 is CASSSEREGRNEQFF. CDR3 nucleotide sequence: TGTGCCAGCAGTTCCGAGCGGGAGGGCCGGAATGAGCAGTTCTTC.

The rearrangement joins TRBV7-2 to TRBJ1-6, with D perhaps matching TRBD1 (6 bases). The V gene's germline CDR1 is SGHTA and CDR2 FQGNSA. The CDR3 is 14 amino acids. Trimming removed 2 bases at V and 10 bases at J, with 12 bases between. Here the CDR3 DNA reads TGTGCCAGCAGCTTACAGGGAACAGGGTCACCCCTCCACTTT. Its protein product is CASSLQGTGSPLHF.

The sample holds a few counts of this clone. The chain combines TRBV7-2 with TRBJ2-5; possibly TRBD2 for D (5 bases). The germline V gene encodes CDR1 SGHTA and CDR2 FQGNSA. V lost 2 bases to trimming and J lost 7 bases, with 17 bases between them. The length of the CDR3 is 15 residues. The CDR3 here is CASSLRRGLRGTQYF. Here the CDR3 DNA reads TGTGCCAGCAGCTTACGGCGTGGCCTCCGGGGGACCCAGTACTTC.

V is TRBV10-3 and J is TRBJ1-5; D remains ambiguous. CDR1 ENHRY and CDR2 SYGVKD come from the germline V gene. Between the trimmed V and J ends, which lost 5 bases and 4 bases, there was a span of 6 bases. This CDR3 has 12 residues. The CDR3 is CAISSSNQPQHF. The DNA of the CDR3 is TGTGCCATCAGTTCCAGTAATCAGCCCCAGCATTTT.

The chain recombines TRBV18 with TRBJ1-2, with unresolved D. The V gene's germline CDR1 is KGHSH and CDR2 LQKENI. This CDR3 has 14 residues. The V and J ends lost 1 base and 4 bases respectively, with 10 bases between them. CDR3 sequence reads: CASSPLPDLYGYTF. Written as DNA, the CDR3 is TGTGCCAGCTCACCACTGCCAGATCTCTATGGCTACACCTTC.

The CDR3 coding sequence is TGTGCCAGCAGTTCCCGGTCCAGGGCTTTCTTT. Translating it yields CASSSRSRAFF. V gene TRBV6-5 combines with J gene TRBJ1-1; no definite D call. Germline CDR1 reads MNHEY; CDR2 reads SVGAGI. CDR3 length: 11 residues. V was clipped by 4 bases and J by 11 bases, with 11 bases between them.

The CDR3 region is CASSQGGWDARGYTF. The CDR3 DNA reads TGCGCCAGCAGCCAAGGAGGATGGGATGCGAGGGGCTACACCTTC. The rearrangement uses TRBV4-1 and TRBJ1-2; D is uncertain. The CDR3 runs 15 residues. Trimming took 1 base from V and 8 from J, leaving 17 bases between them. The germline V gene has CDR1 MGHRA and CDR2 YSYEKL.

The rearrangement links TRBV20-1 to TRBJ2-5, with no clear D. There are 11 residues in the CDR3. Germline V gene sequence: CDR1 DFQATT, CDR2 SNEGSKA (reference sequence). The CDR3 spells CSAAGQETQYF. The DNA for the CDR3 is TGCAGCGCTGCCGGACAAGAGACCCAGTACTTC.

In this sample, this clone turned up a few times. This chain joins TRBV27 and TRBJ1-2; no definite D call. This CDR3 region has 14 residues. Germline V gene data show CDR1 as MNHEY and CDR2 as SMNVEV (reference sequence). Between the trimmed V and J ends, which lost 2 bases and 6 bases, there was a span of 13 bases. The CDR3 is CASSLAGWADGYTF. The CDR3 DNA follows: TGTGCCAGCAGTTTAGCGGGTTGGGCAGATGGCTACACCTTC.

The CDR3 DNA follows: TGTGCCAGCTCACCACCGGGCGGCACCGGGGAGCTGTTTTTT. Translation: CASSPPGGTGELFF. V usage is TRBV18 and J usage is TRBJ2-2; D is undetermined. The CDR3 has 14 residues. Germline CDR1 reads KGHSH; CDR2 reads LQKENI. Trimming left V 0 bases short and J 4 bases short, with 6 bases between.

The rearrangement uses TRBV4-1 and TRBJ2-1; maybe TRBD1 (5 bases). The length of the CDR3 is 16 residues. The V gene lost 2 bases and the J gene lost 7 bases, with 18 bases spanning the gap. Germline V gene lookup returns CDR1 MGHRA and CDR2 YSYEKL. Here the CDR3 reads CASSQPTSGSGNEQFF. The DNA for the CDR3 is TGCGCCAGCAGCCAACCTACCTCCGGGTCAGGGAATGAGCAGTTCTTC.

For this clone: Other nucleotide sequences in the sample specify the same CDR3. The rearrangement links TRBV19 to TRBJ2-7, with no clear D. This CDR3 is built from 12 residues. The germline CDR1 and CDR2 sequences are LNHDA and SQIVND (reference sequence). The V and J ends lost 3 bases and 4 bases respectively, with 7 bases between them. CDR3 bases: TGTGCCAGTAGTATTTCTGGGTACGAGCAGTACTTC. Translating it yields CASSISGYEQYF.

The rearrangement joins TRBV12-3 or TRBV12-4 to TRBJ1-1, with a weak D call TRBD1 (5 bases). Trimming cost V 6 bases and J 5 bases, with 13 bases left between them. The CDR3 loop spans 13 amino acids. The CDR3 spells CASSYGTQTEAFF. In DNA form, the CDR3 reads TGTGCCAGCAGCTATGGGACTCAGACTGAAGCTTTCTTT.

The chain couples TRBV20-1 to TRBJ1-2; D call uncertain. Per the germline V gene, CDR1 is DFQATT and CDR2 is SNEGSKA (reference sequence). Trimming removed 3 bases at V and 0 bases at J, with 11 bases between. The CDR3 length is 14 residues. The chain's CDR3 is CSASRTYANYGYTF. CDR3 DNA: TGCAGTGCTAGTCGGACGTATGCTAACTATGGCTACACCTTC.

V is TRBV6-5 and J is TRBJ1-2, with D unresolved. Per the germline V gene, CDR1 is MNHEY and CDR2 is SVGAGI. V lost 5 bases and J 4 bases, leaving 14 bases between the germline ends. The CDR3 has 14 amino acids. For the CDR3, the DNA is TGTGCCAGCAGTCCGGGGTCTGAGGTCTATGGCTACACCTTC. Amino acids: CASSPGSEVYGYTF.

CDR3 in amino acids: CASSPRGGQSTDTQYF. In DNA form, the CDR3 reads TGTGCCAGCAGCCCCAGAGGCGGACAGAGCACAGATACGCAGTATTTT. The V and J genes are TRBV9 and TRBJ2-3; D possibly corresponds to TRBD1 (6 bases). CDR1 is SGDLS and CDR2 is YYNGEE in the germline V gene. Trimming stripped 4 bases from V and 0 bases from J, with 15 bases between. The CDR3 covers 16 residues.

This rearrangement joins TRBV3-1 (or the pseudogene TRBV3-2) to TRBJ1-3; D call uncertain. Trimming left V 1 base short and J 0 bases short, with 16 bases between. Germline-derived CDR1 and CDR2 are LGHDT and YNNKEL (reference sequence). The CDR3 length is 18 residues. Written as DNA, the CDR3 is TGTGCCAGCAGCCAAGTCGGGGTTGACGCTCGCTCTGGAAACACCATATATTTT. As protein: CASSQVGVDARSGNTIYF.

This chain joins TRBV6-5 and TRBJ1-5; D is possibly TRBD1 (5 bases). In germline, CDR1 is MNHEY, CDR2 SVGAGI. This CDR3 contains 14 residues. The V end was cut by 4 bases, the J end by 0 bases, with 7 bases between. CDR3 in amino acids: CASSWDLSNQPQHF. CDR3 in DNA: TGTGCCAGCAGTTGGGACCTTAGCAATCAGCCCCAGCATTTT.

The CDR3: CASSPAGTVGELFF. CDR3 bases: TGTGCCAGCAGTCCCGCCGGGACAGTCGGGGAGCTGTTTTTT. The V call is TRBV27, the J call TRBJ2-2; 7 bases fit TRBD1. V trimming: 5 bases; J trimming: 7 bases; junction bases outside the gene matches: 7. CDR1 and CDR2 (germline): MNHEY, SMNVEV (reference sequence). The CDR3 length is 14 residues.